A selection of T cell receptor beta chains follows, all from one sample in a study of patients and donors after allogeneic stem cell transplantation. MiXCR, applied by TCRdb to the RT-PCR reads, yields one record per CDR3 protein. The sample contains 10,000 to 13,000 distinct CDR3 sequences, approximately 22% of which appear only once. The sequenced sample was blood, either unsorted or a sorted T cell fraction (not recorded which). These receptors were obtained from a human donor who was either an allogeneic HSCT recipient or a stem cell or donor lymphocyte infusion donor (not recorded which). It is not recorded whose cells these are; they may come from a transplant donor. CDR3s include the opening cysteine and the closing phenylalanine or tryptophan. D genes are given only for firm matches. Clone size, where shown, is once, few, many, or a class for clones that have expanded.

D gene: -; clone size: few; V gene: TRBV5-1; J gene: TRBJ2-7; CDR3 protein: CASSPPGYEQYF; CDR3 DNA: TGCGCCAGCAGCCCGCCGGGGTACGAGCAGTACTTC
D gene: -; clone size: many; V gene: TRBV12-3/TRBV12-4; J gene: TRBJ1-1; CDR3 protein: CASRAVWTEAFF; CDR3 DNA: TGTGCCAGCAGGGCAGTTTGGACTGAAGCTTTCTTT
D gene: TRBD1; clone size: -; V gene: TRBV20-1; J gene: TRBJ2-7; CDR3 protein: CSGTRTGTGYHEQYF; CDR3 DNA: TGCAGTGGCACAAGAACCGGGACAGGGTATCACGAGCAGTACTTC
D gene: -; clone size: -; V gene: TRBV15; J gene: TRBJ2-1; CDR3 protein: CATSSYGTYNEQFF; CDR3 DNA: TGTGCCACCAGCAGCTACGGCACCTACAATGAGCAGTTCTTC
D gene: -; clone size: many; V gene: TRBV7-2; J gene: TRBJ1-1; CDR3 protein: CASTPRRVNTEAFF; CDR3 DNA: TGTGCCAGCACCCCCCGGAGGGTGAACACTGAAGCTTTCTTT
D gene: TRBD1; clone size: few; V gene: TRBV30; J gene: TRBJ1-6; CDR3 protein: CAWRQSGTGGNSPLHF; CDR3 DNA: TGTGCCTGGAGGCAGTCCGGGACAGGGGGTAATTCACCCCTCCACTTT
D gene: -; clone size: few; V gene: TRBV5-4; J gene: TRBJ2-5; CDR3 protein: CAWKSQETQYF; CDR3 DNA: TGTGCCTGGAAGAGCCAAGAGACCCAGTACTTC
D gene: TRBD1; clone size: few; V gene: TRBV2; J gene: TRBJ1-4; CDR3 protein: CASSEGQVNEKLFF; CDR3 DNA: TGTGCCAGCAGTGAGGGACAGGTTAATGAAAAACTGTTTTTT
D gene: TRBD1; clone size: few; V gene: TRBV7-6; J gene: TRBJ1-4; CDR3 protein: CASSPTGTGVSEKLFF; CDR3 DNA: TGTGCCAGCAGCCCCACCGGGACAGGGGTCTCTGAAAAACTGTTTTTT
D gene: -; clone size: -; V gene: TRBV4-2; J gene: TRBJ1-2; CDR3 protein: CASSQEGTNYGYTF; CDR3 DNA: TGTGCCAGCAGCCAAGAAGGGACCAACTATGGCTACACCTTC
D gene: TRBD2; clone size: -; V gene: TRBV6-4; J gene: TRBJ2-3; CDR3 protein: CASSSEGTSGGPRDTQYF; CDR3 DNA: TGTGCCAGCAGCTCAGAGGGGACTAGCGGGGGGCCGCGAGATACGCAGTATTTT
D gene: -; clone size: many; V gene: TRBV3-1; J gene: TRBJ1-3; CDR3 protein: CASSQRRNTIYF; CDR3 DNA: TGTGCCAGCAGCCAACGAAGAAACACCATATATTTT
D gene: TRBD1; clone size: few; V gene: TRBV7-9; J gene: TRBJ1-3; CDR3 protein: CASSLARQGRNTIYF; CDR3 DNA: TGTGCCAGCAGCTTGGCGAGACAGGGGAGAAACACCATATATTTT
D gene: -; clone size: -; V gene: TRBV3-1; J gene: TRBJ2-7; CDR3 protein: CASSLRDEQYF; CDR3 DNA: TGTGCCAGCAGCCTTCGTGACGAGCAGTACTTC
D gene: -; clone size: once; V gene: TRBV24-1; J gene: TRBJ2-3; CDR3 protein: CATSDSTRRGEQYF; CDR3 DNA: TGTGCCACCAGTGACTCGACTAGGAGAGGAGAGCAGTATTTT
D gene: -; clone size: few; V gene: TRBV30; J gene: TRBJ1-3; CDR3 protein: CAWGVNTIYF; CDR3 DNA: TGTGCCTGGGGGGTTAACACCATATATTTT
D gene: TRBD1; clone size: many; V gene: TRBV10-3; J gene: TRBJ2-3; CDR3 protein: CAISESGQSTDTQYF; CDR3 DNA: TGTGCCATCAGTGAGTCGGGACAGTCCACAGATACGCAGTATTTT
D gene: -; clone size: -; V gene: TRBV9; J gene: TRBJ1-1; CDR3 protein: CASSVEGGHTEAFF; CDR3 DNA: TGTGCCAGCAGCGTAGAAGGGGGGCACACTGAAGCTTTCTTT
D gene: TRBD1; clone size: many; V gene: TRBV27; J gene: TRBJ2-1; CDR3 protein: CASSQGQNNEQFF; CDR3 DNA: TGTGCCAGCAGTCAGGGACAGAACAATGAGCAGTTCTTC
D gene: TRBD1; clone size: few; V gene: TRBV6-1; J gene: TRBJ1-1; CDR3 protein: CASSEVWGTGGEAFF; CDR3 DNA: TGTGCCAGCAGTGAAGTGTGGGGGACAGGTGGGGAAGCTTTCTTT
D gene: -; clone size: -; V gene: TRBV20-1; J gene: TRBJ1-1; CDR3 protein: CSAPIPGLPNTEAFF; CDR3 DNA: TGCAGTGCCCCCATTCCGGGACTCCCGAACACTGAAGCTTTCTTT